This TCR beta chain was identified in a study of T cell repertoires in cytomegalovirus infection. This clonotype was seen only a few times. TCRdb re-called the reads with MiXCR, one entry per CDR3 protein. The sample records 300,000 to 450,000 distinct CDR3 sequences, about a sixth being singletons. The source of this sequence is a human donor in good health (CMV status not recorded). Some clones in this sample may be carry-over from other donors' samples. Sequenced sample: PBMCs.

The CDR3 DNA is TGTGCCAGCGCAGGGTTTAGCACAGATACGCAGTATTTT. Its protein product is CASAGFSTDTQYF. The chain combines TRBV6-2 or TRBV6-3 with TRBJ2-3; a weak D match, TRBD1 (5 bases). CDR1 is MNHEY and CDR2 is SVGEGT in the germline V gene. CDR3 length equals 13 residues. Deletions cut 8 bases from V and 0 bases from J, with 9 bases between.